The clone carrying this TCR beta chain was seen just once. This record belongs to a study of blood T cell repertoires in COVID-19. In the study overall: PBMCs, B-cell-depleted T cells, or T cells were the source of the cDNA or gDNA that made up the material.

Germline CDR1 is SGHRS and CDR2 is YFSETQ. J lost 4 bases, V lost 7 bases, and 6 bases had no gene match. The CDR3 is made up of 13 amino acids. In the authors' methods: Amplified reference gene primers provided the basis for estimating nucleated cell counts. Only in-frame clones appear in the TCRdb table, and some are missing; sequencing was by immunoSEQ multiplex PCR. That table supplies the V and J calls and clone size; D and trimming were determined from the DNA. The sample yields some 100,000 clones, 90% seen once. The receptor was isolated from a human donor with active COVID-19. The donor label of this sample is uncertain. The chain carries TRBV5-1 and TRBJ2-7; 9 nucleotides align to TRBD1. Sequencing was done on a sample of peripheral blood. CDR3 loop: CASATGGGYEQYF. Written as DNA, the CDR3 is TGCGCCAGCGCTACAGGGGGCGGGTACGAGCAGTACTTC.